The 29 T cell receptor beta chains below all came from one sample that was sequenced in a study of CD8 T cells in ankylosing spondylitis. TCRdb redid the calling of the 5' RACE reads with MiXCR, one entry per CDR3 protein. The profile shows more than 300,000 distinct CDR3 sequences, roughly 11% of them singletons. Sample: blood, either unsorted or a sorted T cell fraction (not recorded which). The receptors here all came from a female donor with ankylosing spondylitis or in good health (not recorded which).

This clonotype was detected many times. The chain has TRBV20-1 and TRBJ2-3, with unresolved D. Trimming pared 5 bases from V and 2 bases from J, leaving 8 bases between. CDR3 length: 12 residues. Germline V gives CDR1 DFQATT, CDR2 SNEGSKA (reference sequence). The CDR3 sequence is CSADRNTDTQYF. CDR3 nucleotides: TGCAGTGCTGATAGAAACACAGATACGCAGTATTTT.

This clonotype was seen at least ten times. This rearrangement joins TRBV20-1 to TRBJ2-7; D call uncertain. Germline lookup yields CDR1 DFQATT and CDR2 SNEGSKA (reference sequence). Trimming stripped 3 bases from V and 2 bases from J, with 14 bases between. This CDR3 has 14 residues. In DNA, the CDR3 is TGCAGTGCTAGCTCAGAACTTTTCACCTACGAGCAGTACTTC. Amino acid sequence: CSASSELFTYEQYF.

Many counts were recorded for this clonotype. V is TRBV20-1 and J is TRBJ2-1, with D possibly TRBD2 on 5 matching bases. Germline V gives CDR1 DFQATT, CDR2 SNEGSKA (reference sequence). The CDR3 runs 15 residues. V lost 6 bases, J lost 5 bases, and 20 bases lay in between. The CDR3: CSAPSSRRFNNEQFF. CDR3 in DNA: TGCAGTGCCCCATCCAGCCGGAGGTTCAACAATGAGCAGTTCTTC.

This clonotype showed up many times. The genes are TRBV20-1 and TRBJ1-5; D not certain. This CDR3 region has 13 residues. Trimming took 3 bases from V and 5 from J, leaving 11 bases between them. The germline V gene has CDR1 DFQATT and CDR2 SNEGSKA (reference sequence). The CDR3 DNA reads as TGCAGTGCTAGCAGTTTCGCAGATCAGCCCCAGCATTTT. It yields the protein CSASSFADQPQHF.

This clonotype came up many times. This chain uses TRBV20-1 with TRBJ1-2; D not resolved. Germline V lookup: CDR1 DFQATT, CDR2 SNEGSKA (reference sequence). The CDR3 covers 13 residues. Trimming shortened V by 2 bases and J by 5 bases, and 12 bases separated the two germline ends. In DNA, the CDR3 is TGCAGTGCTAGATTAGGGCAGAGTTATGGCTACACCTTC. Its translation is CSARLGQSYGYTF.

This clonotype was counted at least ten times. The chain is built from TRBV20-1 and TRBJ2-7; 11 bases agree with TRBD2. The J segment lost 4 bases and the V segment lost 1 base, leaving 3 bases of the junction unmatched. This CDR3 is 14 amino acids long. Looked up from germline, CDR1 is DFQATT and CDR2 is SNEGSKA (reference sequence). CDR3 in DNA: TGCAGTGCTAGAGTAGGGACTAGCGGTTACGAGCAGTACTTC. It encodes CSARVGTSGYEQYF.

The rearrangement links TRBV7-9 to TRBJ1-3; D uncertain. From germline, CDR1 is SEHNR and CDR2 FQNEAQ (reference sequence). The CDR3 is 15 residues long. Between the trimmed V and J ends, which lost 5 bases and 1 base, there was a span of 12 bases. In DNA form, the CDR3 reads TGTGCCAGCAGCCACCCCCGGGGTTCTGGAAACACCATATATTTT. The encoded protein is CASSHPRGSGNTIYF.

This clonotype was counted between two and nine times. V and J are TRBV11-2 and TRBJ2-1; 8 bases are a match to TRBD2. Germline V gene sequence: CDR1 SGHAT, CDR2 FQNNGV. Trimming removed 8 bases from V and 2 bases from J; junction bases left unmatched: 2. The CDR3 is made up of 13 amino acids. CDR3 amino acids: CASGSGTYNEQFF. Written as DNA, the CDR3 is TGTGCCAGCGGTAGCGGGACCTACAATGAGCAGTTCTTC. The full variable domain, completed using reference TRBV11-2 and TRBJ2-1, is EAGVAQSPRYKIIEKRQSVAFWCNPISGHATLYWYQQILGQGPKLLIQFQNNGVVDDSQLPKDRFSAERLKGVDSTLKIQPAKLEDSAVYLCASGSGTYNEQFFGPGTRLTVL.

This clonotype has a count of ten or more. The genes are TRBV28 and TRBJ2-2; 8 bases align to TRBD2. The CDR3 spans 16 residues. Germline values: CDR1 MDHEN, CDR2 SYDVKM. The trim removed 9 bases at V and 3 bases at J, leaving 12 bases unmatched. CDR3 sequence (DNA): TGTGCCAGTAGCACGGAGCGGGAGACGTACACCGGGGAGCTGTTTTTT. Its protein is CASSTERETYTGELFF.

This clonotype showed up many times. CDR3 nucleotides: TGTGCCACCAGTGATTTGACGGGGGACCAAGAGACCCAGTACTTC. It codes for CATSDLTGDQETQYF. This chain uses TRBV24-1 with TRBJ2-5, with D possibly TRBD2 on 6 matching bases. V was clipped by 0 bases and J by 0 bases, with 7 bases between them. Germline V gene data show CDR1 as KGHDR and CDR2 as SFDVKD. CDR3 length: 15 amino acids.

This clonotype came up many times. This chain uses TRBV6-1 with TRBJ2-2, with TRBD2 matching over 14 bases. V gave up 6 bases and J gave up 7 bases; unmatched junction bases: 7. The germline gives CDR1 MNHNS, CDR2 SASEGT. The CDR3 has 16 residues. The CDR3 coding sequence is TGTGCCAGCAGAGACATAGGACTAGCGGGGGGCGGGGAGCTGTTTTTT. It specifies CASRDIGLAGGGELFF.

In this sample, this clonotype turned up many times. As DNA, the CDR3 is TGCAGTGCTAGCGGCCCGGGACTAGCGGGAGGTTACGACACCGGGGAGCTGTTTTTT. This gives the protein CSASGPGLAGGYDTGELFF. The chain links TRBV20-1 to TRBJ2-2, with 15 bases aligning to TRBD2. Germline assignment: CDR1 DFQATT and CDR2 SNEGSKA (reference sequence). This CDR3 comprises 19 residues. Trimming at V came to 3 bases and at J to 3 bases, leaving 11 bases not matched to a gene.

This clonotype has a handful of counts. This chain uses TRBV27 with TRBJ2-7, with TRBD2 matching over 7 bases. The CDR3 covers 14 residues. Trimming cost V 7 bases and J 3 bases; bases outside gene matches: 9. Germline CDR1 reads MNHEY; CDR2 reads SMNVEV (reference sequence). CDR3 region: CASKRAGVYYEQYF. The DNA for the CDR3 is TGTGCCAGCAAGCGGGCGGGAGTTTACTACGAGCAGTACTTC.

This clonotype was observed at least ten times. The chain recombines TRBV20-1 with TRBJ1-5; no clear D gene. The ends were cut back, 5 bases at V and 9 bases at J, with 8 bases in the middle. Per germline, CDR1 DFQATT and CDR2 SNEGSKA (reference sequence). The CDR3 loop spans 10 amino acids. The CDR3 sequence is CSAPGPPQHF. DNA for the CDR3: TGCAGTGCTCCCGGTCCGCCCCAGCATTTT.

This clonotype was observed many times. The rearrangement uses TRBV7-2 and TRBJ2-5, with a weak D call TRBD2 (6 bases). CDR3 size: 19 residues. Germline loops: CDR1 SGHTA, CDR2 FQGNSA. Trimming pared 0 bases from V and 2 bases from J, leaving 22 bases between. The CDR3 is CASSLAPGRKIAGQETQYF. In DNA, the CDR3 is TGTGCCAGCAGCTTAGCTCCTGGTAGGAAGATCGCGGGGCAAGAGACCCAGTACTTC.

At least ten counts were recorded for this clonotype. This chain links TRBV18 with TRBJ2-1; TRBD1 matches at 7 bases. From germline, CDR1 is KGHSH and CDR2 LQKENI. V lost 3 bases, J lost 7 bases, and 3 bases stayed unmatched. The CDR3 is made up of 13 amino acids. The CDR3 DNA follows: TGTGCCAGCTCACCCCAGGGGGAAAATGAGCAGTTCTTC. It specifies CASSPQGENEQFF.

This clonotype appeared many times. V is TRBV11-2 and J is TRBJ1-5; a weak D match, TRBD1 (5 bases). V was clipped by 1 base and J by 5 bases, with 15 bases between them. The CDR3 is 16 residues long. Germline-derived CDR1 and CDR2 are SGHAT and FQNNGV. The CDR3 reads CASSLGGSLAHQPQHF. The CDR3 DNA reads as TGTGCCAGCAGCTTAGGGGGCAGCCTGGCTCATCAGCCCCAGCATTTT.

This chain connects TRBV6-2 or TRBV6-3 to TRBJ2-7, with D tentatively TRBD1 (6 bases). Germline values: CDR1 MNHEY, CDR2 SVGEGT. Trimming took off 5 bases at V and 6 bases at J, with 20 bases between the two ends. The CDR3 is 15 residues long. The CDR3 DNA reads TGTGCCAGCAGTCTCTCGACAGGTACCGGGTCCGAGCAGTACTTC. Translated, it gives CASSLSTGTGSEQYF.

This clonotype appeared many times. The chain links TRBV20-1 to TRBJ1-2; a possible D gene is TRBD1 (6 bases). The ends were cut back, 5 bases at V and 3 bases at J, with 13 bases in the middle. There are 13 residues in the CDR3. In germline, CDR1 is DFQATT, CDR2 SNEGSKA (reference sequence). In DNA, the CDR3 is TGCAGTGCTCAGGTGCCAGGGGACTATGGCTACACCTTC. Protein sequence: CSAQVPGDYGYTF.

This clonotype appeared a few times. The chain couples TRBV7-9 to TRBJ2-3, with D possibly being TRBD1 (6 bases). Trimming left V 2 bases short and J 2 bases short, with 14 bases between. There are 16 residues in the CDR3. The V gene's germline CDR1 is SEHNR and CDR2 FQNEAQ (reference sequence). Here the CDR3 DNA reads TGTGCCAGCAGCTTATGGATGACAGGTTCCACAGATACGCAGTATTTT. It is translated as CASSLWMTGSTDTQYF.

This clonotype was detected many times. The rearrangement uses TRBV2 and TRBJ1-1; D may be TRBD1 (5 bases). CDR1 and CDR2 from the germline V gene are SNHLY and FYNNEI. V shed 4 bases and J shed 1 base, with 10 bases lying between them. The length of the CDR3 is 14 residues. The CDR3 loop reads CASSVGGKNTEAFF. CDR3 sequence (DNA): TGTGCCAGCAGTGTCGGGGGGAAGAACACTGAAGCTTTCTTT.

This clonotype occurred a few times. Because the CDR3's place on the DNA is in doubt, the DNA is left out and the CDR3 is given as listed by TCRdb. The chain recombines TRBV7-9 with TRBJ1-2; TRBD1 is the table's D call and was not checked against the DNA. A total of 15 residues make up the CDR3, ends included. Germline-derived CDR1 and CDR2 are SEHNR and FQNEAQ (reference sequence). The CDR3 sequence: CASSFAGGASPLHTF.

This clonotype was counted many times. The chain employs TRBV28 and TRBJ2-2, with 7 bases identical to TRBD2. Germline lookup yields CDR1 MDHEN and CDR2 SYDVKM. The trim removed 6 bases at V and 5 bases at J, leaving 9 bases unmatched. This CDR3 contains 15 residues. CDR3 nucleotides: TGTGCCAGCAGCCGAATCACTAGCGTTACCGGGGAGCTGTTTTTT. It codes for CASSRITSVTGELFF.

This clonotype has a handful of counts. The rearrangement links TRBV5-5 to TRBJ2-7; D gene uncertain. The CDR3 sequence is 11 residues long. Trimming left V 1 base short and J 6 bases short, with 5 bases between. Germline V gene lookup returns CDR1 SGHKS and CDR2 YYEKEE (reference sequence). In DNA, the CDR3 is TGTGCCAGCAGCTTGTCGACCGAGCAGTACTTC. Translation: CASSLSTEQYF.

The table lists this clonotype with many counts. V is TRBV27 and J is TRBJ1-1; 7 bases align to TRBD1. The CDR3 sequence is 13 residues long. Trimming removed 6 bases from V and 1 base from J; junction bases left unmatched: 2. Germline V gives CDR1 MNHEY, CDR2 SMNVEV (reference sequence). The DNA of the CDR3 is TGTGCCAGCAGGGGACAGCCGAACACTGAAGCTTTCTTT. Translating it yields CASRGQPNTEAFF.

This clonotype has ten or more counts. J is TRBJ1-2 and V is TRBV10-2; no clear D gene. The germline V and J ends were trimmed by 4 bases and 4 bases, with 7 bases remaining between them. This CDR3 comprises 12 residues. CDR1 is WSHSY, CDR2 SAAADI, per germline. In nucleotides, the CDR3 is TGCGCCAGCAGTGTGACGGGCTATGGCTACACCTTC. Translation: CASSVTGYGYTF.

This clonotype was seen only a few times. The CDR3 reads CSARKGPKADTQYF. CDR3 nucleotide sequence: TGCAGTGCTCGCAAGGGGCCCAAGGCAGATACGCAGTATTTT. The chain is built from TRBV20-1 and TRBJ2-3; TRBD1 might be the D (5 bases). Trimming removed 5 bases at V and 4 bases at J, with 16 bases between. The CDR3 has 14 residues. Germline lookup yields CDR1 DFQATT and CDR2 SNEGSKA (reference sequence).

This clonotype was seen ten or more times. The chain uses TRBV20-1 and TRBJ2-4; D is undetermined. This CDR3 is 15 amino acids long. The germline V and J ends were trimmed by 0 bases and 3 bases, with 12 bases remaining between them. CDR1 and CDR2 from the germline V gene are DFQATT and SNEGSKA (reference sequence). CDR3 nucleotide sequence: TGCAGTGCTAGAGATAAGCCGGGTCTCAAAAACATTCAGTACTTC. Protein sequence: CSARDKPGLKNIQYF.

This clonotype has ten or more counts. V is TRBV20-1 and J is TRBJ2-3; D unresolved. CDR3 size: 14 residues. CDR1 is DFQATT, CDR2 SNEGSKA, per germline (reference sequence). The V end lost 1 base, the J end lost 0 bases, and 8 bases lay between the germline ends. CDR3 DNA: TGCAGTGCTAGAGTTACTTCTAGCACAGATACGCAGTATTTT. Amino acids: CSARVTSSTDTQYF.